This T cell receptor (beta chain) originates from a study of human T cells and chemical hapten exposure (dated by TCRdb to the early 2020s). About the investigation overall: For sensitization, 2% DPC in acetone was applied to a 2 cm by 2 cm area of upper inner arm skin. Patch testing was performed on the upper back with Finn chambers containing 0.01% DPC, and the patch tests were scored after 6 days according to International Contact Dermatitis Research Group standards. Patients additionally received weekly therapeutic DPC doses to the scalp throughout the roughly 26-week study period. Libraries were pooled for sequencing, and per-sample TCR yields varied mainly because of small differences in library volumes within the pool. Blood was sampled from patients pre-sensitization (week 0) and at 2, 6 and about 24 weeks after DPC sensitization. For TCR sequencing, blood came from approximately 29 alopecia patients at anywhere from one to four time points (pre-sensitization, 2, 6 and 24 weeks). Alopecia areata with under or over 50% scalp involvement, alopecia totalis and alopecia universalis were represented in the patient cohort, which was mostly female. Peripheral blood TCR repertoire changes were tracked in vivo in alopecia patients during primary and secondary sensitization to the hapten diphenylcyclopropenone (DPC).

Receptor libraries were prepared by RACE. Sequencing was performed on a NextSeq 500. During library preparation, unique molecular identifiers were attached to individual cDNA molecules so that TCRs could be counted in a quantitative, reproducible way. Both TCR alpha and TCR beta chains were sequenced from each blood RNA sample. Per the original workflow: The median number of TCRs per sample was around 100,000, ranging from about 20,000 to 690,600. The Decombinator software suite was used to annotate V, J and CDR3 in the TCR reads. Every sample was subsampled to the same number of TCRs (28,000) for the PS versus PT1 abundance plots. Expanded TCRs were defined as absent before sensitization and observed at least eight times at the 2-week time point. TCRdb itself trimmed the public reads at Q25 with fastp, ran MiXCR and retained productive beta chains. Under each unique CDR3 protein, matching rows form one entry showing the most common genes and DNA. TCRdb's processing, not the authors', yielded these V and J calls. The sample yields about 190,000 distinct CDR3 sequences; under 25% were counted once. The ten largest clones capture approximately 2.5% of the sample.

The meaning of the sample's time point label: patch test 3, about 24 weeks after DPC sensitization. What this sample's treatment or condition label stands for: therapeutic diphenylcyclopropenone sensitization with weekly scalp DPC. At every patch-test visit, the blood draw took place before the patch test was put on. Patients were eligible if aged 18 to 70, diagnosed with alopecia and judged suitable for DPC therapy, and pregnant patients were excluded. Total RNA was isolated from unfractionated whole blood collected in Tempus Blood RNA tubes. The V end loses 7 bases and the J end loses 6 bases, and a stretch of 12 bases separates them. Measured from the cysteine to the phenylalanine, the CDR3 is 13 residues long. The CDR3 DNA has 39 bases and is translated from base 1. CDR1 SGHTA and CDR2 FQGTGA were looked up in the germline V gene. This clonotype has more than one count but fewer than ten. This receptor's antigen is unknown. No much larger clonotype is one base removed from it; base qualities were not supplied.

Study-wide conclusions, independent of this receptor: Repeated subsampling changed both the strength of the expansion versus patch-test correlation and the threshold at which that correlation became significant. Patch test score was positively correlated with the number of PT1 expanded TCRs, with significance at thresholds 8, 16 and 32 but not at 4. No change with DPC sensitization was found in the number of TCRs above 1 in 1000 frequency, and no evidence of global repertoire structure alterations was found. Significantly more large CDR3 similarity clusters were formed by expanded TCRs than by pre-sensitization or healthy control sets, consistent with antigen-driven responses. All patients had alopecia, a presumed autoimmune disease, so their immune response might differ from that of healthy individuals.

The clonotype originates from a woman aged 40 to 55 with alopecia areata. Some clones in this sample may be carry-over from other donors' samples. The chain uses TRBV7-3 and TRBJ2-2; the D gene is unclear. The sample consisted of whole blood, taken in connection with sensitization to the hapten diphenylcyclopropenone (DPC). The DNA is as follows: TGTGCCAGCACTCTGGGCCGGGCCGGGGAGCTGTTTTTT. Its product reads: CASTLGRAGELFF.